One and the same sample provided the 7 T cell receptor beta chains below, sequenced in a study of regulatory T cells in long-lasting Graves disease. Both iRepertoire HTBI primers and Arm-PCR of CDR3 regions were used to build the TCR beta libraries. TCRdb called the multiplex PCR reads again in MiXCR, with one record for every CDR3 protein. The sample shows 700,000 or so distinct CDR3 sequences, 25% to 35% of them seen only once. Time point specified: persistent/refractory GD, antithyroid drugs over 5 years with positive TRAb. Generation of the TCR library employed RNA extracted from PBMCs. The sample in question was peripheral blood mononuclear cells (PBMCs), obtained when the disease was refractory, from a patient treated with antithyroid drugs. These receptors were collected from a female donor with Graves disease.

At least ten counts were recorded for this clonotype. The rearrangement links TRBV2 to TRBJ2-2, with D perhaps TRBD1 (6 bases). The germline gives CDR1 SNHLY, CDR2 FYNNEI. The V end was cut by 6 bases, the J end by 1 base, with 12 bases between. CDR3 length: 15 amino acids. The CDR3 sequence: CASRSGTLNTGELFF. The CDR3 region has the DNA TGTGCCAGCAGGTCCGGGACATTGAACACCGGGGAGCTGTTTTTT.

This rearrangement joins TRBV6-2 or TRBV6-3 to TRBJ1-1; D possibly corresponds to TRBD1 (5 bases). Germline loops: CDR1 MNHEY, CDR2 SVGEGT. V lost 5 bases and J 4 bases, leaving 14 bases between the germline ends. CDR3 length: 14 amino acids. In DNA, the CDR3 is TGTGCCAGCAGTGAAGATGGACATTTCACTGAAGCTTTCTTT. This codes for CASSEDGHFTEAFF.

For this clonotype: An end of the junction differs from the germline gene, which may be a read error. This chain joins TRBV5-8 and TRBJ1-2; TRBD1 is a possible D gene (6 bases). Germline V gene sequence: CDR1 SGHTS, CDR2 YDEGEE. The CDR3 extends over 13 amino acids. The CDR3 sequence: CTSSLDSYYGYTF. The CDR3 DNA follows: TGTACCAGCAGCTTGGACAGCTACTATGGCTACACCTTC.

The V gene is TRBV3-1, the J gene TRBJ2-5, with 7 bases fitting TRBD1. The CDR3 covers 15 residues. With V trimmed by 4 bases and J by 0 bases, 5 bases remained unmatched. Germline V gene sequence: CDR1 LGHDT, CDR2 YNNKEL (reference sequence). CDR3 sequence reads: CASSRDSQYQETQYF. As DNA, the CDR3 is TGTGCCAGCAGCCGGGACAGCCAGTACCAAGAGACCCAGTACTTC.

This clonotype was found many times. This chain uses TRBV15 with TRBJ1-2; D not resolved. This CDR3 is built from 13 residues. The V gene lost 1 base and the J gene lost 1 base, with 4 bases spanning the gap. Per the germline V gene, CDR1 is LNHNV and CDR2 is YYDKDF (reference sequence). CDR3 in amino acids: CATSRGFNYGYTF. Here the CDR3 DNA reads TGTGCCACCAGCAGAGGATTTAACTATGGCTACACCTTC.

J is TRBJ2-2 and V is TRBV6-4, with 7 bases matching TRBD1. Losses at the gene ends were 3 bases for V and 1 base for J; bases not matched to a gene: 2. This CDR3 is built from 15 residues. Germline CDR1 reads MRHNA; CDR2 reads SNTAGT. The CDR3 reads CASSEQGMNTGELFF. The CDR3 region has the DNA TGTGCCAGCAGTGAACAGGGGATGAACACCGGGGAGCTGTTTTTT.

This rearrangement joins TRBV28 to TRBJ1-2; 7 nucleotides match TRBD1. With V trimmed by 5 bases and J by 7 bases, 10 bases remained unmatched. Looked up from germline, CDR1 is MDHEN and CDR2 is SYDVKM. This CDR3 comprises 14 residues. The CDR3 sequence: CASSITGAPCGYTF. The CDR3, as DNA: TGTGCCAGCAGTATCACAGGGGCGCCCTGTGGCTACACCTTC.